The rows below give T cell receptor beta chains drawn from one sample of a study of CD8 T cells in ankylosing spondylitis. TCRdb redid the calling of the 5' RACE reads with MiXCR, one entry per CDR3 protein. This sample yields a few hundred thousand distinct CDR3 sequences, of which more than 20% are seen a single time; more than 0.6% belongs to the top ten. The sample was blood, either unsorted or a sorted T cell fraction (not recorded which). Receptor source: a male donor with ankylosing spondylitis or in good health (not recorded which). The CDR3 runs from the conserved cysteine through the conserved F or W. The D gene is left open where the match is weak. Size values are once, few and many counts, or a class for expanded clones, and some rows have none.

D	size	V	J	DNA	CDR3
.	few	TRBV12-3/TRBV12-4	TRBJ1-2	TGTGCCAGCAGTCTAGCGGTTAACTATGGCTACACCTTC	CASSLAVNYGYTF
TRBD2	few	TRBV27	TRBJ2-2	TGTGCCAGCAGTTGGCGGGGGGGCCTGGTCGCCGGGGAGCTGTTTTTT	CASSWRGGLVAGELFF
.	few	TRBV12-3/TRBV12-4	TRBJ2-7	TGTGCCAGCAGTTGGGGCCGTGGCGAGCAGTACTTC	CASSWGRGEQYF
.	few	TRBV9	TRBJ2-4	TGTGCCAGCAGCGTAGACCCCCTGCTGGCCAAAAACATTCAGTACTTC	CASSVDPLLAKNIQYF
.	.	TRBV29-1	TRBJ1-4	TGCAGCGCCCTGCAGGTTCTGGTTGAAAAACTGTTTTTT	CSALQVLVEKLFF
.	.	TRBV3-1	TRBJ1-2	TGTGCCAGCAGCCAAGGGTTGAGGGTAAAGGCCTATGGCTACACCTTC	CASSQGLRVKAYGYTF
.	.	TRBV12-3/TRBV12-4	TRBJ1-5	TGTGCCAGCACCGACCGAAATCAGCCCCAGCATTTT	CASTDRNQPQHF
TRBD2	many	TRBV5-1	TRBJ2-1	TGCGCCAGCCAATGGGGGGGTGGCGATGAGCAGTTCTTC	CASQWGGGDEQFF
.	few	TRBV20-1	TRBJ2-3	TGCAGTGCTATTGACCACCGCACAGATACGCAGTATTTT	CSAIDHRTDTQYF
TRBD1	many	TRBV24-1	TRBJ2-5	TGTGCCACCAGGGGACAGGGGATTGAGACCCAGTACTTC	CATRGQGIETQYF
.	.	TRBV28	TRBJ2-7	TGTGCCAGCCTCCGAGGGAATGAGCAGTACTTC	CASLRGNEQYF
.	.	TRBV6-5	TRBJ2-1	TGTGCCAGCAGTTATCCCTGGGGTGAGCAGTTCTTC	CASSYPWGEQFF
TRBD1	many	TRBV10-1	TRBJ1-5	TGCGCCAGCAGTGAAAAAGGGACAGGGCTGGGTCAGCCCCAGCATTTT	CASSEKGTGLGQPQHF
.	.	TRBV24-1	TRBJ2-5	TGTGCCACCCCCGGAATCGAGCGGGCTATCCAAGAGACCCAGTACTTC	CATPGIERAIQETQYF
TRBD2	.	TRBV5-1	TRBJ2-7	TGCGCCAGCAGCACGTTAGCGGGCCCCTCCTCCTACGAGCAGTACTTC	CASSTLAGPSSYEQYF
TRBD1	many	TRBV11-1	TRBJ1-1	TGTGCCAGCAACCCACAAAGACCGGGACAGGGGGCGTTGAACACTGAAGCTTTCTTT	CASNPQRPGQGALNTEAFF
.	many	TRBV20-1	TRBJ2-1	TGCAGTGCTAGAAGGACGGCTTCCTACAATGAGCAGTTCTTC	CSARRTASYNEQFF
TRBD1	.	TRBV7-9	TRBJ2-3	TGTGCCAGCAGCTCGGACAGGCACACAGATACGCAGTATTTT	CASSSDRHTDTQYF
.	.	TRBV30	TRBJ1-5	TGTGCCTGGAGTAAACGACAGAGTTTACCCCAGCATTTT	CAWSKRQSLPQHF
.	many	TRBV5-6	TRBJ2-3	TGTGCCAGCAGCCTTTTGAGACAGGCGAGCACAGATACGCAGTATTTT	CASSLLRQASTDTQYF
.	few	TRBV6-1	TRBJ2-1	TGTGCCAGCAGGCGGTCCTCCTACAATGAGCAGTTCTTC	CASRRSSYNEQFF
.	many	TRBV7-8	TRBJ2-3	TGTGCCAGCAGCTCCCTTGGCAGAACAGATACGCAGTATTTT	CASSSLGRTDTQYF
.	many	TRBV5-1	TRBJ2-7	TGCGCCAGCAGTCTCGACAAACAAACCTACGAGCAGTACTTC	CASSLDKQTYEQYF
.	few	TRBV24-1	TRBJ2-3	TGTGCCACCAGTGACCCCCGACAGACGTCCACAGATACGCAGTATTTT	CATSDPRQTSTDTQYF
.	few	TRBV20-1	TRBJ2-1	TGCAGTGCCCCTAGGGGGGGGCGGGCAACCAATGAGCAGTTCTTC	CSAPRGGRATNEQFF
.	few	TRBV3-1	TRBJ1-3	TGTGCCAGCAGCCAAATCGGGACGCTTACTGGAAACACCATATATTTT	CASSQIGTLTGNTIYF
.	few	TRBV6-5	TRBJ2-5	TGTGCCAGCAGTTACAGGTTGGGCCAAGAGACCCAGTACTTC	CASSYRLGQETQYF
.	.	TRBV20-1	TRBJ2-3	TGCAGTGCTACCCTCCCGGAAGCGGGCACAGATACGCAGTATTTT	CSATLPEAGTDTQYF
TRBD1	many	TRBV6-1	TRBJ1-1	TGTGCCAGCAGTGAAGTCCAGGACAGGGGGCGGGCTTTCTTT	CASSEVQDRGRAFF